The 10 T cell receptor beta chains below were found in one sample sequenced in a study of blood T cell repertoires in COVID-19. Generated by immunoSEQ multiplex PCR, the TCRdb table keeps only in-frame clones and is missing some. Found here are fewer than 250,000 clones, approximately 80% of them singletons; the top ten hold more than 6%. Sequencing was done on a sample of peripheral blood. The receptor set was obtained from a woman aged 55 to 70 with active or convalescent COVID-19.

This clone appeared once. CDR3 region: CASRRGTSGMGNEQFF. CDR3 DNA: TGCGCCAGCAGACGTGGGACTAGCGGGATGGGGAATGAGCAGTTCTTC. V and J are TRBV4-1 and TRBJ2-1, with 13 nucleotides matching TRBD2. Germline V CDR1 and CDR2: MGHRA, YSYEKL. There are 16 residues in the CDR3. V shed 6 bases and J 7 bases; nucleotides not matched to a gene: 9.

The chain combines TRBV5-4 with TRBJ1-1; 11 nucleotides agree with TRBD1. V lost 0 bases, J lost 4 bases, and 5 bases stayed unmatched. This CDR3 has 16 amino acids. CDR1 and CDR2 (germline): SGHNT, YYREEE (reference sequence). As DNA, the CDR3 is TGTGCCAGCAGCTTGGAAGGGGACAGGGGGGGCACTGAAGCTTTCTTT. As protein: CASSLEGDRGGTEAFF.

This clone was found a few times. The chain uses TRBV5-1 and TRBJ1-2; 9 bases map to TRBD1. Germline V CDR1 and CDR2: SGHRS, YFSETQ. This CDR3 contains 15 residues. The V and J ends lost 4 bases and 0 bases, in that order; junction bases with no gene match: 4. CDR3 coding DNA: TGCGCCAGCAGCATGGGACAGGGAGCTAACTATGGCTACACCTTC. Its protein product is CASSMGQGANYGYTF. The full variable domain, with the rest looked up from reference TRBV5-1 and TRBJ1-2, is KAGVTQTPRYLIKTRGQQVTLSCSPISGHRSVSWYQQTPGQGLQFLFEYFSETQRNKGNFPGRFSGRQFSNSRSEMNVSTLELGDSALYLCASSMGQGANYGYTFGSGTRLTVV.

The V gene is TRBV10-3, the J gene TRBJ1-1; tentative D call: TRBD1 (6 bases). Trimming took off 10 bases at V and 2 bases at J, with 23 bases between the two ends. CDR1 is ENHRY, CDR2 SYGVKD, per germline. The CDR3 is 16 residues long. This CDR3 is CATLPRTASLNTEAFF. The CDR3 nucleotides read TGTGCCACCCTACCCCGGACAGCCAGCTTAAACACTGAAGCTTTCTTT.

The chain couples TRBV11-3 to TRBJ2-5; 9 bases match TRBD2. Germline assignment: CDR1 SGHNT and CDR2 YENEEA. The CDR3 spans 17 residues. J gave up 7 bases and V 5 bases, and 17 bases lay outside the gene matches. CDR3 bases: TGTGCCAGCAGCCGCCGCCGAAGTTCTAGCGGGATGGGGACCCAGTACTTC. Its translation is CASSRRRSSSGMGTQYF.

The genes are TRBV15 and TRBJ1-2; 9 bases agree with TRBD1. The ends lost 1 base at V and 8 bases at J; junction bases unmatched: 14. This CDR3 has 17 amino acids. The V gene's germline CDR1 is LNHNV and CDR2 YYDKDF (reference sequence). The CDR3 DNA reads as TGTGCCACCAGCAGAGGGGGTGGGACAGGGAGATTGGGAGGCTACACCTTC. Its protein product is CATSRGGGTGRLGGYTF. Based on the CDR3 plus reference TRBV15 and TRBJ1-2, the full variable domain is DAMVIQNPRYQVTQFGKPVTLSCSQTLNHNVMYWYQQKSSQAPKLLFHYYDKDFNNEADTPDNFQSRRPNTSFCFLDIRSPGLGDTAMYLCATSRGGGTGRLGGYTFGSGTRLTVV.

The chain carries TRBV10-2 and TRBJ2-7; 9 bases fit TRBD2. Trimming removed 3 bases from V and 4 bases from J; junction bases left unmatched: 10. The CDR3 runs to 16 residues. Germline V lookup: CDR1 WSHSY, CDR2 SAAADI. The DNA for the CDR3 is TGCGCCAGCAGTGAAAGAGGGCGGGAGGGCCGATACGAGCAGTACTTC. Protein sequence: CASSERGREGRYEQYF.

This chain joins TRBV7-9 and TRBJ2-2; weak D call: TRBD2 (5 bases). The CDR3 extends over 16 amino acids. Germline CDR1 SEHNR, CDR2 FQNEAQ (reference sequence). Trimming stripped 3 bases from V and 4 bases from J, with 15 bases between. CDR3 DNA: TGTGCCAGCAGCTTCCGGGAAATGGGGAGCACCGGGGAGCTGTTTTTT. It yields the protein CASSFREMGSTGELFF.

The chain is built from TRBV24-1 and TRBJ1-4, with 7 bases matching TRBD1. The germline gives CDR1 KGHDR, CDR2 SFDVKD. This CDR3 is 15 amino acids long. V lost 3 bases, J lost 7 bases, and 7 bases stayed unmatched. CDR3 DNA: TGTGCCACCAGTGATGGACAGGAGGGGCGTGAAAAACTGTTTTTT. Its translation: CATSDGQEGREKLFF.

The chain uses TRBV3-1 (or the pseudogene TRBV3-2) and TRBJ2-1; the match to TRBD1 covers 7 bases. Germline V gives CDR1 LGHDT, CDR2 YNNKEL (reference sequence). The CDR3 loop spans 17 amino acids. The V gene end was trimmed by 7 bases and the J gene end by 3 bases; junction bases not matched to a gene: 15. The CDR3 region has the DNA TGTGCCAGCAATATTCGAACCGTGACAGGGAACTACAATGAGCAGTTCTTC. Protein sequence: CASNIRTVTGNYNEQFF.